These 26 T cell receptor beta chains share one sample of origin, sequenced in a study of control samples from healthy donors and cancer patients (dated by TCRdb to between 2020 and 2021). Receptors were amplified or captured by the immunoSEQ multiplex PCR assay. TCRdb provides this immuneACCESS table in a form limited to in-frame rearrangements. Some clones are lacking; in checked studies, under half of them reflect an unresolved V gene, and why the rest are absent is not known. This sample comprises about 110,000 clones, around nine tenths of them detected only once. 3.5% to 4% of the sample is in the top ten clones. The material sequenced was PBMCs. These receptors originate from a woman in her sixties with lung cancer.

This chain links TRBV3-1 (or the pseudogene TRBV3-2) with TRBJ1-2; the D gene is possibly TRBD1 (5 bases). The CDR3 runs to 13 residues. V lost 0 bases and J lost 8, with 10 bases in between. Germline loops: CDR1 LGHDT, CDR2 YNNKEL (reference sequence). As DNA, the CDR3 is TGTGCCAGCAGCCAAGAGTCCGGGACGGGCTACACCTTC. Translation: CASSQESGTGYTF.

V usage is TRBV24-1 and J usage is TRBJ2-7; D is possibly TRBD2 (6 bases). CDR1 and CDR2 (germline): KGHDR, SFDVKD. Trimming cost V 2 bases and J 6 bases, with 16 bases left between them. CDR3 size: 15 residues. The CDR3 sequence: CATSDSQAGLAEQYF. The CDR3 region has the DNA TGTGCCACCAGTGATTCGCAGGCGGGGTTAGCCGAGCAGTACTTC.

The rearrangement joins TRBV7-9 to TRBJ1-2, with 7 positions matching TRBD1. The germline gives CDR1 SEHNR, CDR2 FQNEAQ (reference sequence). J was trimmed by 8 bases and V by 1 base; bases with no gene match: 7. The CDR3 has 14 amino acids. CDR3 DNA: TGTGCCAGCAGCTTAGAGGGGGCGCATAGAGGCTACACCTTC. Amino acids: CASSLEGAHRGYTF. The whole variable domain, remainder taken from reference TRBV7-9 and TRBJ1-2, is DTGVSQNPRHKITKRGQNVTFRCDPISEHNRLYWYRQTLGQGPEFLTYFQNEAQLEKSRLLSDRFSAERPKGSFSTLEIQRTEQGDSAMYLCASSLEGAHRGYTFGSGTRLTVV.

The rearrangement links TRBV9 to TRBJ2-1; 9 bases agree with TRBD1. The CDR3 runs 15 residues. From germline, CDR1 is SGDLS and CDR2 YYNGEE. J gave up 5 bases and V 1 base, and 4 bases lay outside the gene matches. In DNA, the CDR3 is TGTGCCAGCAGCGTAAGGGACAGGGTTAACAATGAGCAGTTCTTC. Translation: CASSVRDRVNNEQFF. Using reference TRBV9 and TRBJ2-1 for the parts outside the CDR3, the full variable domain is DSGVTQTPKHLITATGQRVTLRCSPRSGDLSVYWYQQSLDQGLQFLIQYYNGEERAKGNILERFSAQQFPDLHSELNLSSLELGDSALYFCASSVRDRVNNEQFFGPGTRLTVL.

In the case of this clone: Mismatch with germline at one junction end may stem from a read error. The chain links TRBV7-7 to TRBJ2-1, with 8 bases identical to TRBD2. The CDR3 runs to 15 residues. Germline V gene lookup returns CDR1 SSHAT and CDR2 FNYEAQ (reference sequence). This CDR3 is CASSLSSGAYNEQFF. In DNA form, the CDR3 reads TGTGCTAGCAGTTTAAGTAGCGGGGCCTACAATGAGCAGTTCTTC.

V gene TRBV24-1 combines with J gene TRBJ1-5; D may be TRBD1 (5 bases). Trimming shortened V by 5 bases and J by 2 bases, and 6 bases separated the two germline ends. The CDR3 runs to 13 residues. The germline V gene encodes CDR1 KGHDR and CDR2 SFDVKD. The CDR3 sequence: CATSGDGNQPQHF. The CDR3 region has the DNA TGTGCCACCAGTGGGGACGGCAATCAGCCCCAGCATTTT.

V gene TRBV18 combines with J gene TRBJ1-1, with D tentatively TRBD1 (6 bases). Trimming pared 6 bases from V and 1 base from J, leaving 12 bases between. Looked up from germline, CDR1 is KGHSH and CDR2 is LQKENI. The CDR3 consists of 14 residues. The CDR3 reads CASSGQIQNTEAFF. CDR3 sequence (DNA): TGTGCCAGCTCCGGACAGATCCAGAACACTGAAGCTTTCTTT.

The chain links TRBV5-8 to TRBJ2-6, with TRBD2 as a possible D gene (5 bases). The CDR3 is made up of 14 amino acids. Germline V gives CDR1 SGHTS, CDR2 YDEGEE. V was clipped by 3 bases and J by 1 base, with 5 bases between them. CDR3 loop: CASSSGSGANVLTF. The CDR3 nucleotides are TGTGCCAGCAGCTCGGGATCTGGGGCCAACGTCCTGACTTTC. Looking up the rest from reference TRBV5-8 and TRBJ2-6 gives the full variable domain: EAGVTQSPTHLIKTRGQQATLRCSPISGHTSVYWYQQALGLGLQFLLWYDEGEERNRGNFPPRFSGRQFPNYSSELNVNALELEDSALYLCASSSGSGANVLTFGAGSRLTVL.

The rearrangement uses TRBV2 and TRBJ2-1, with unresolved D. The CDR3 totals 14 residues. Germline lookup yields CDR1 SNHLY and CDR2 FYNNEI. Between the trimmed V and J ends, which lost 3 bases and 9 bases, there was a span of 15 bases. The CDR3: CASSDVWFGSEQFF. CDR3 coding DNA: TGTGCCAGCAGTGACGTGTGGTTCGGGTCTGAGCAGTTCTTC.

The chain uses TRBV6-5 and TRBJ1-6; possible D gene TRBD1, 6 bases. The V and J ends lost 5 bases and 7 bases respectively, with 15 bases between them. From germline, CDR1 is MNHEY and CDR2 SVGAGI. The CDR3 totals 15 residues. CDR3 in amino acids: CASSLRDTSNSPLHF. DNA for the CDR3: TGTGCCAGCAGTCTCCGGGACACATCGAATTCACCCCTCCACTTT.

The V and J genes are TRBV6-5 and TRBJ1-6; D remains unclear. Trimming took 6 bases from V and 4 from J, leaving 7 bases between them. The CDR3 length is 13 residues. In germline, CDR1 is MNHEY, CDR2 SVGAGI. The CDR3: CASSPEYNSPLHF. Written as DNA, the CDR3 is TGTGCCAGCAGCCCCGAGTATAATTCACCCCTCCACTTT.

The chain carries TRBV18 and TRBJ2-3, with unresolved D. There are 17 residues in the CDR3. Trimming left V 2 bases short and J 2 bases short, with 17 bases between. Germline V lookup: CDR1 KGHSH, CDR2 LQKENI. CDR3: CASSPTASQGSTDTQYF. CDR3 in DNA: TGTGCCAGCTCACCAACCGCTTCACAAGGGTCCACAGATACGCAGTATTTT.

The chain joins TRBV6-5 to TRBJ2-2, with D maybe TRBD1 (5 bases). Germline CDR1 and CDR2: MNHEY and SVGAGI. The CDR3 contains 14 residues. V lost 6 bases and J 0 bases, leaving 8 bases between the germline ends. The CDR3 spells CASRTETNTGELFF. In DNA form, the CDR3 reads TGTGCCAGCAGGACAGAGACGAACACCGGGGAGCTGTTTTTT.

This chain links TRBV30 with TRBJ2-5; D is undetermined. The CDR3 is 12 residues long. Per germline, CDR1 GTSNPN and CDR2 SVGIG (reference sequence). Trimming left V 0 bases short and J 2 bases short, with 4 bases between. CDR3 bases: TGTGCCTGGAGTGTCCTTCAAGAGACCCAGTACTTC. It encodes CAWSVLQETQYF. The whole variable domain, filled in from reference TRBV30 and TRBJ2-5, reads SQTIHQWPATLVQPVGSPLSLECTVEGTSNPNLYWYRQAAGRGLQLLFYSVGIGQISSEVPQNLSASRPQDRQFILSSKKLLLSDSGFYLCAWSVLQETQYFGPGTRLLVL.

V and J are TRBV25-1 and TRBJ2-7; TRBD2 aligns across 14 bases. CDR3 length: 16 residues. V was clipped by 4 bases and J by 2 bases; unmatched bases: 4. Looked up from germline, CDR1 is MGHDK and CDR2 is SYGVNS. The CDR3 nucleotides read TGTGCCAGCAGTGGACTAGCGGGGGGGCGGACCTACGAGCAGTACTTC. It specifies CASSGLAGGRTYEQYF.

The V and J genes are TRBV28 and TRBJ2-3; 14 bases line up with TRBD2. V shed 5 bases, J shed 3 bases, and the junction held 16 bases outside the gene matches. Per germline, CDR1 MDHEN and CDR2 SYDVKM. The CDR3 spans 20 residues. CDR3 sequence (DNA): TGTGCCAGCAGTGAGTTCCGATCCGGGACTAGCGGGAGAGCGACAGATACGCAGTATTTT. It translates to CASSEFRSGTSGRATDTQYF.

CDR3 bases: TGTGCCAGTATTAACGGGAACACTGAAGCTTTCTTT. It yields the protein CASINGNTEAFF. The gene calls are TRBV19 and TRBJ1-1; D gene unclear. The CDR3 spans 12 residues. V was shortened by 7 bases and J by 1 base, with 7 bases between the two germline ends. Germline V gives CDR1 LNHDA, CDR2 SQIVND (reference sequence).

This clone has just one count. This chain connects TRBV2 to TRBJ2-3; no reliable D call. Germline assignment: CDR1 SNHLY and CDR2 FYNNEI. This CDR3 has 14 amino acids. Trimming removed 2 bases at V and 3 bases at J, with 9 bases between. The CDR3 nucleotides read TGTGCCAGCAGTGAAAAGGCGAGGACAGATACGCAGTATTTT. It codes for CASSEKARTDTQYF. Combining the CDR3 with reference TRBV2 and TRBJ2-3 gives the whole variable domain EPEVTQTPSHQVTQMGQEVILRCVPISNHLYFYWYRQILGQKVEFLVSFYNNEISEKSEIFDDQFSVERPDGSNFTLKIRSTKLEDSAMYFCASSEKARTDTQYFGPGTRLTVL.

The chain uses TRBV29-1 and TRBJ1-1, with D maybe TRBD1 (5 bases). This CDR3 comprises 11 residues. Germline-derived CDR1 and CDR2 are SQVTM and ANQGSEA. V lost 4 bases to trimming and J lost 9 bases, with 12 bases between them. Here the CDR3 reads CSVARQSQAFF. The CDR3 bases are TGCAGCGTTGCTCGACAGTCGCAAGCTTTCTTT.

CDR3 in DNA: TGCAGCGCGGCGGACAGGGACACTGAAGCTTTCTTT. It codes for CSAADRDTEAFF. The chain combines TRBV29-1 with TRBJ1-1; 8 bases align to TRBD1. Germline CDR1 and CDR2: SQVTM and ANQGSEA. With 7 bases clipped from V and 3 bases from J, the junction kept 4 bases outside the gene matches. The CDR3 runs to 12 residues.

The chain employs TRBV5-1 and TRBJ2-5, with a weak D call TRBD1 (6 bases). Germline CDR1 is SGHRS and CDR2 is YFSETQ. The V end was cut by 3 bases, the J end by 1 base, with 7 bases between. The CDR3 contains 13 residues. The DNA of the CDR3 is TGCGCCAGCAGCTGGGACACCCAAGAGACCCAGTACTTC. Encoded protein: CASSWDTQETQYF.

The chain joins TRBV18 to TRBJ2-7; D may be TRBD1 (6 bases). The CDR3 runs 14 residues. Trimming left V 1 base short and J 5 bases short, with 12 bases between. Germline assignment: CDR1 KGHSH and CDR2 LQKENI. DNA of the CDR3: TGTGCCAGCTCACCACGACAGGTAGGGGACGAGCAGTACTTC. It encodes CASSPRQVGDEQYF.

This clone was seen just once. This chain joins TRBV10-3 and TRBJ2-7, with 12 nucleotides matching TRBD2. The CDR3 consists of 14 residues. CDR1 and CDR2 (germline): ENHRY, SYGVKD. V lost 4 bases and J lost 5; bases outside the gene matches: 3. CDR3 sequence reads: CAISGTSGKNEQYF. CDR3 in DNA: TGTGCCATCAGTGGGACTAGCGGGAAAAACGAGCAGTACTTC.

The chain uses TRBV18 and TRBJ2-7; D unresolved. V lost 5 bases to trimming and J lost 2 bases, with 10 bases between them. The CDR3 totals 13 residues. The V gene's germline CDR1 is KGHSH and CDR2 LQKENI. CDR3 amino acids: CASSIAGTYEQYF. The CDR3 DNA follows: TGTGCCAGCTCAATCGCCGGAACCTACGAGCAGTACTTC.

The chain joins TRBV30 to TRBJ1-5; TRBD1 aligns across 9 bases. Germline lookup yields CDR1 GTSNPN and CDR2 SVGIG (reference sequence). This CDR3 comprises 17 residues. Losses at the gene ends were 0 bases for V and 2 bases for J; bases not matched to a gene: 8. The CDR3 spells CAWSVLTGGIGNQPQHF. Written as DNA, the CDR3 is TGTGCCTGGAGTGTACTGACAGGGGGAATCGGCAATCAGCCCCAGCATTTT.

The chain combines TRBV7-8 with TRBJ1-2; 9 bases map to TRBD1. V was pared by 1 base and J by 3 bases, with 6 bases of the junction left unmatched. Germline V gene data show CDR1 as SGHVS and CDR2 as FQNEAQ. The length of the CDR3 is 16 residues. CDR3 residues: CASSLGNRGPDYGYTF. The CDR3 nucleotides read TGTGCCAGCAGCTTAGGTAACAGGGGGCCAGACTATGGCTACACCTTC.